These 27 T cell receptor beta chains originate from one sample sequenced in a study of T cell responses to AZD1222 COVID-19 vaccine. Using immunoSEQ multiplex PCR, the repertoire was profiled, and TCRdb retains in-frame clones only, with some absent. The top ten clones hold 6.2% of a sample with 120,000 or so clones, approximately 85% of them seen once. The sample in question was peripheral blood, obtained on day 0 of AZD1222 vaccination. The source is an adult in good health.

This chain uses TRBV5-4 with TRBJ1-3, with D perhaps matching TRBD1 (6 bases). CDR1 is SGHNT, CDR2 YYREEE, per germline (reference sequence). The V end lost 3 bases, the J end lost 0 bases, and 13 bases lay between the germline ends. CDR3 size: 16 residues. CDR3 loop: CASSSPDRRSGNTIYF. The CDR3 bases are TGTGCCAGCAGCTCTCCCGACAGGCGCTCTGGAAACACCATATATTTT.

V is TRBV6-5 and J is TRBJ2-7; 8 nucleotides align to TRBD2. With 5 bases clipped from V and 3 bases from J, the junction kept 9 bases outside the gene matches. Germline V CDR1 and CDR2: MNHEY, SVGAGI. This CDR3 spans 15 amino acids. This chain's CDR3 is CASSTSLAAIYEQYF. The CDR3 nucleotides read TGTGCCAGCAGTACCTCACTAGCGGCGATCTACGAGCAGTACTTC.

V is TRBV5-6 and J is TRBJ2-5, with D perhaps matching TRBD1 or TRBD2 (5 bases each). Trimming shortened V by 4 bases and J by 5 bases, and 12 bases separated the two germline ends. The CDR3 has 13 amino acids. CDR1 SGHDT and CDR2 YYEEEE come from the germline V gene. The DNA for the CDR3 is TGTGCCAGCAGCCGGGACGGCAGGGAGACCCAGTACTTC. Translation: CASSRDGRETQYF.

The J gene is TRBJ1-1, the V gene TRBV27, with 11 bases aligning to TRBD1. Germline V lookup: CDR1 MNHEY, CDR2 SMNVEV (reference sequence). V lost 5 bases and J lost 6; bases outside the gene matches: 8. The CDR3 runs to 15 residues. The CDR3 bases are TGTGCCAGCAGTCCGAGGGGACAGGGGGATTCTGAAGCTTTCTTT. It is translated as CASSPRGQGDSEAFF.

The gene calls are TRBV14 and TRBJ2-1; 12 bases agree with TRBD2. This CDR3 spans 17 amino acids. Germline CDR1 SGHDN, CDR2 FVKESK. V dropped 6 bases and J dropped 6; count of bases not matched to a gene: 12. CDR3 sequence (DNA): TGTGCCAGCAGGGGCAGGACTAGCGGGGTTCATGGCAATGAGCAGTTCTTC. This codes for CASRGRTSGVHGNEQFF.

CDR3: CASSQDWTSGETQYF. In DNA form, the CDR3 reads TGTGCCAGCAGCCAAGACTGGACTAGCGGGGAGACCCAGTACTTC. V and J are TRBV3-1 (or the pseudogene TRBV3-2) and TRBJ2-5; TRBD2 matches at 11 bases. Unmatched junction bases numbered 2, after V lost 0 bases and J lost 5 bases. This CDR3 region has 15 residues. Germline values: CDR1 LGHDT, CDR2 YNNKEL (reference sequence).

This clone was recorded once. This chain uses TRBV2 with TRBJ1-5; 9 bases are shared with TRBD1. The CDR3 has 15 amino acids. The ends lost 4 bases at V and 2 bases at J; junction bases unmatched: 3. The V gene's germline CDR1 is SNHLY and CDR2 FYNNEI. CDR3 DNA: TGTGCCAGCAGTGCAGACAGGGGGGGCAATCAGCCCCAGCATTTT. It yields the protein CASSADRGGNQPQHF.

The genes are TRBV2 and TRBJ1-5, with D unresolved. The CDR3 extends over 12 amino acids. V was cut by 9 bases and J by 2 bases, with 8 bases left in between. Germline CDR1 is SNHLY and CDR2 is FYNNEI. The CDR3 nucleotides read TGTGCCAGTGGAGGCGGCAATCAGCCCCAGCATTTT. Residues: CASGGGNQPQHF.

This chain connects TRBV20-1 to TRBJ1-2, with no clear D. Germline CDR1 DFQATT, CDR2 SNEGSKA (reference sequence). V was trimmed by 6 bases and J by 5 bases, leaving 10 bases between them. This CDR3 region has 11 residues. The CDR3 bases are TGCAGTGCACCGACTGTTTATGGCTACACCTTC. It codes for CSAPTVYGYTF.

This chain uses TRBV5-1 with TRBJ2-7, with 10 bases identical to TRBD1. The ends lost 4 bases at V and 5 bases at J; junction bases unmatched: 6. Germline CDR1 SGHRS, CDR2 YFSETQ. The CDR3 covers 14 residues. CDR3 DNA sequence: TGCGCCAGCAGCACGGGACAGGGGTCGGACGAGCAGTACTTC. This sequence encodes CASSTGQGSDEQYF.

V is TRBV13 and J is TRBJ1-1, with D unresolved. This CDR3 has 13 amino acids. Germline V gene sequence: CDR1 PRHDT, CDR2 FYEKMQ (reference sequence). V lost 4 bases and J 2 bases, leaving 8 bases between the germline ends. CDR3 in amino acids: CASSSTDNTEAFF. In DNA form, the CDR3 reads TGTGCCAGCAGCTCCACTGATAACACTGAAGCTTTCTTT.

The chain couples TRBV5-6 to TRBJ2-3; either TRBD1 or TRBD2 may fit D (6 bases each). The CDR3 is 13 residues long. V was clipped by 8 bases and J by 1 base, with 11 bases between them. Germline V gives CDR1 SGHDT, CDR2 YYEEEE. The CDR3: CASTGAGTDTQYF. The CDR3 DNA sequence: TGTGCCAGTACGGGGGCCGGCACAGATACGCAGTATTTT.

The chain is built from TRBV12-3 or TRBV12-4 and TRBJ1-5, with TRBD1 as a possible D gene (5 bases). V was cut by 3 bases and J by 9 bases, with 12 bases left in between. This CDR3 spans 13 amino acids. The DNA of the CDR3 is TGTGCCAGCAGTTTGGGGGAAAGTAGGCCCCAGCATTTT. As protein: CASSLGESRPQHF.

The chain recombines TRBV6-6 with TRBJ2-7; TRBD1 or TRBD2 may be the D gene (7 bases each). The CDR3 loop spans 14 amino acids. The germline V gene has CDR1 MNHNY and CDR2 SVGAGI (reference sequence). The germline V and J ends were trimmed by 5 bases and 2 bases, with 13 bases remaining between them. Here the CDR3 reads CASSPAGGAYEQYF. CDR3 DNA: TGTGCCAGCAGTCCCGCAGGGGGGGCCTACGAGCAGTACTTC.

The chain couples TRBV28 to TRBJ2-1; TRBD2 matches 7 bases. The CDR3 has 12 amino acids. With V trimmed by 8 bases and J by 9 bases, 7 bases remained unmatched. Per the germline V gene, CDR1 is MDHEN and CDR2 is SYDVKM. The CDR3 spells CASYGGEVEQFF. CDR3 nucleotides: TGTGCCAGCTATGGGGGGGAGGTTGAGCAGTTCTTC.

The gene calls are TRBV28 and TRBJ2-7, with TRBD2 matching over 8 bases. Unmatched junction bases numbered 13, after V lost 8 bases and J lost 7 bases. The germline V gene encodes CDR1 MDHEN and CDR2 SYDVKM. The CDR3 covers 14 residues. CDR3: CASLGLAGLREQYF. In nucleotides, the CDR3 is TGTGCCAGCCTGGGGCTAGCGGGCCTAAGGGAGCAGTACTTC.

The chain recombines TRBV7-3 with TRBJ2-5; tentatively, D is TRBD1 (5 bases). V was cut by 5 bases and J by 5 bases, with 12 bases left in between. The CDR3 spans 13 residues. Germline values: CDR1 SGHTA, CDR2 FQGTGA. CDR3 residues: CASSRTRDETQYF. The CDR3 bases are TGTGCCAGCAGCAGGACCAGGGATGAGACCCAGTACTTC.

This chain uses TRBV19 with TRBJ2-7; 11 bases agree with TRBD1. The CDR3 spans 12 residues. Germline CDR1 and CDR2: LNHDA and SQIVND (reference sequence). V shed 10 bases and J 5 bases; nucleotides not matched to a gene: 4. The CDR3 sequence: CATGQGANEQYF. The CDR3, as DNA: TGTGCCACAGGACAGGGGGCGAACGAGCAGTACTTC.

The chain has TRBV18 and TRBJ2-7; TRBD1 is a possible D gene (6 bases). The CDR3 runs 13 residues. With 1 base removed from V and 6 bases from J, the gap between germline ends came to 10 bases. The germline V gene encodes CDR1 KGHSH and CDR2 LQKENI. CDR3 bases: TGTGCCAGCTCACCACTATCAGGGGTCGAGCAGTACTTC. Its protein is CASSPLSGVEQYF.

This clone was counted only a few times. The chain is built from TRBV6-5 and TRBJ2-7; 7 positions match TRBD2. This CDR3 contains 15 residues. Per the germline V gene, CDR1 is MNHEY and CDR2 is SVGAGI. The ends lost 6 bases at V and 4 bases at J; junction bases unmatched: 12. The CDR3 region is CASRGPLAGVYEQYF. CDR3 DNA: TGTGCCAGCAGAGGGCCGCTGGCGGGGGTTTACGAGCAGTACTTC.

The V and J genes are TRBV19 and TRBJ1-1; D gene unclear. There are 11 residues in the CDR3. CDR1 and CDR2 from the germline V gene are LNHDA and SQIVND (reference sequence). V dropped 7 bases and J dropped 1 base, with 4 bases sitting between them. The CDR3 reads CASTRNTEAFF. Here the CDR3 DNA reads TGTGCCAGTACCAGGAACACTGAAGCTTTCTTT.

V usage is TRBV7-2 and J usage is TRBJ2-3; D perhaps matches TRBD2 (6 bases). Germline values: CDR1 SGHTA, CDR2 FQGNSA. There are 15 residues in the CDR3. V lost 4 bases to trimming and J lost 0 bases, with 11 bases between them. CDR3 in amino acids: CASSSTGTSTDTQYF. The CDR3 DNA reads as TGTGCCAGCAGCTCAACCGGGACTAGCACAGATACGCAGTATTTT.

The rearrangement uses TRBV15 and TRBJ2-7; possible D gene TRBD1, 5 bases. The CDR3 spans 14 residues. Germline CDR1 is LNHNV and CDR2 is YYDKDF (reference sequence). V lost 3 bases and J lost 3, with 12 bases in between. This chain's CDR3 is CATSREGANYEQYF. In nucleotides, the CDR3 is TGTGCCACCAGCAGGGAAGGGGCCAACTACGAGCAGTACTTC.

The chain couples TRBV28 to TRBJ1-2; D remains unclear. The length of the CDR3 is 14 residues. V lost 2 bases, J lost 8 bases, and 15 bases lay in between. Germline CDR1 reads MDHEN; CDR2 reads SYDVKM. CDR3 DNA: TGTGCCAGCAGTTTAGAGTGGAGCCCGGGGGGCTACACCTTC. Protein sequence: CASSLEWSPGGYTF.

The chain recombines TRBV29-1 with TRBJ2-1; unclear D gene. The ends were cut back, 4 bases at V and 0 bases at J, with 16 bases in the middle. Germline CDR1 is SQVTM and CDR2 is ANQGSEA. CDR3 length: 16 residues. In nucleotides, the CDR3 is TGCAGCGTTGCAGTACTTGGGGTCAGCTCCTACAATGAGCAGTTCTTC. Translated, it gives CSVAVLGVSSYNEQFF.

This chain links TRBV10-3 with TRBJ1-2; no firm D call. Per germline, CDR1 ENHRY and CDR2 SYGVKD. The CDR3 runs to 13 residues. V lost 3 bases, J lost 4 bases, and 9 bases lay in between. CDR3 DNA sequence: TGTGCCATCAGTGATCGGATTTCCTATGGCTACACCTTC. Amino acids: CAISDRISYGYTF.

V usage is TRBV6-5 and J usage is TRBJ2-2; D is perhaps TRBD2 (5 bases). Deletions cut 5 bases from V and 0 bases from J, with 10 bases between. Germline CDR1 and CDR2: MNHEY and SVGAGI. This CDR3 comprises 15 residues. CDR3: CASSTGAANTGELFF. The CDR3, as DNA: TGTGCCAGCAGTACCGGAGCGGCGAACACCGGGGAGCTGTTTTTT.